Presented here are 30 T cell receptor beta chains from one specimen sequenced in a study of T cell changes during pregnancy in multiple sclerosis. The data were produced by immunoSEQ multiplex PCR, yet TCRdb's version contains in-frame clones alone and is incomplete. The profile covers 35,000 to 50,000 clones, with 88% appearing a single time and 1.2% taken by the ten largest. The specimen comprised CD4+ T cells from peripheral blood mononuclear cells, sampled in the second trimester of pregnancy. The receptors were gathered from a female donor with multiple sclerosis, enrolled in a pregnancy study.

This chain links TRBV10-3 with TRBJ2-5; TRBD1 matches 7 bases. V trimming: 11 bases; J trimming: 2 bases; junction bases outside the gene matches: 5. The CDR3 consists of 12 residues. Germline values: CDR1 ENHRY, CDR2 SYGVKD. CDR3 DNA sequence: TGTGCCGCCTCGGGACAGCAAGAGACCCAGTACTTC. Amino acids: CAASGQQETQYF.

The V gene is TRBV6-5, the J gene TRBJ2-7; TRBD2 agrees at 10 bases. The V and J ends lost 5 bases and 4 bases, in that order; junction bases with no gene match: 5. CDR1 and CDR2 (germline): MNHEY, SVGAGI. The CDR3 is 14 amino acids. CDR3 bases: TGTGCCAGCAGTCCCAGCGGGAGGGCTTACGAGCAGTACTTC. Amino acids: CASSPSGRAYEQYF.

CDR3 nucleotides: TGTGCCAGCAGTACCAGGGGGAGCTATGGCTACACCTTC. Amino acid sequence: CASSTRGSYGYTF. The rearrangement joins TRBV6-5 to TRBJ1-2; 7 bases are a match to TRBD1. Germline assignment: CDR1 MNHEY and CDR2 SVGAGI. This CDR3 contains 13 residues. Trimming cost V 5 bases and J 4 bases; bases outside gene matches: 4.

CDR3 loop: CSVEDPGFSYEQYF. Here the CDR3 DNA reads TGCAGCGTTGAAGACCCAGGGTTCTCCTACGAGCAGTACTTC. This rearrangement joins TRBV29-1 to TRBJ2-7, with a possible D match to TRBD1 (5 bases). The V and J ends lost 0 bases and 0 bases respectively, with 9 bases between them. Germline V CDR1 and CDR2: SQVTM, ANQGSEA. CDR3 length: 14 residues.

V usage is TRBV15 and J usage is TRBJ2-6; 14 bases match TRBD2. Looked up from germline, CDR1 is LNHNV and CDR2 is YYDKDF (reference sequence). With V trimmed by 9 bases and J by 1 base, 2 bases remained unmatched. The CDR3 runs 16 residues. The CDR3 sequence: CATGTSGRSGANVLTF. CDR3 nucleotides: TGTGCCACGGGGACTAGCGGGAGATCTGGGGCCAACGTCCTGACTTTC.

The gene calls are TRBV19 and TRBJ2-3; 7 nucleotides agree with TRBD1. The trim removed 5 bases at V and 3 bases at J, leaving 11 bases unmatched. The CDR3 is made up of 16 amino acids. The germline V gene encodes CDR1 LNHDA and CDR2 SQIVND (reference sequence). CDR3 in DNA: TGTGCCAGTAGTGCCTCCGGGACAGCTCCTACAGATACGCAGTATTTT. The encoded protein is CASSASGTAPTDTQYF.

CDR3 DNA sequence: TGTGCCAGCAGCTTGGGCCCAGGGCCAAAAGAGCAGTACTTC. Encoded protein: CASSLGPGPKEQYF. This chain joins TRBV5-6 and TRBJ2-7, with a weak D call TRBD1 (5 bases). CDR1 is SGHDT and CDR2 is YYEEEE in the germline V gene. V gave up 0 bases and J gave up 7 bases, with 14 bases separating them. This CDR3 spans 14 amino acids.

This rearrangement joins TRBV7-2 to TRBJ2-1; weak D call: TRBD2 (5 bases). This CDR3 is 14 amino acids long. Trimming took off 7 bases at V and 6 bases at J, with 16 bases between the two ends. CDR1 SGHTA and CDR2 FQGNSA come from the germline V gene. The CDR3 protein is CASTRGPLVNEQFF. The CDR3 DNA reads TGTGCCAGCACCCGCGGGCCCTTGGTCAATGAGCAGTTCTTC.

V and J are TRBV7-9 and TRBJ1-5, with a tentative D call TRBD1 (5 bases). Germline V gene data show CDR1 as SEHNR and CDR2 as FQNEAQ (reference sequence). V shed 2 bases and J shed 5 bases, with 7 bases lying between them. The CDR3 extends over 13 amino acids. CDR3 region: CASSLQGDQPQHF. CDR3 nucleotides: TGTGCCAGCAGCTTACAGGGCGATCAGCCCCAGCATTTT. The variable domain in full, completed from reference TRBV7-9 and TRBJ1-5, reads DTGVSQNPRHKITKRGQNVTFRCDPISEHNRLYWYRQTLGQGPEFLTYFQNEAQLEKSRLLSDRFSAERPKGSFSTLEIQRTEQGDSAMYLCASSLQGDQPQHFGDGTRLSIL.

J is TRBJ2-7 and V is TRBV7-2; TRBD1 is a possible D gene (6 bases). The ends were cut back, 4 bases at V and 2 bases at J, with 12 bases in the middle. This CDR3 has 14 residues. Germline assignment: CDR1 SGHTA and CDR2 FQGNSA. This chain's CDR3 is CASSSNRVAYEQYF. The CDR3, as DNA: TGTGCCAGCAGCTCAAACAGGGTAGCCTACGAGCAGTACTTC.

The chain links TRBV19 to TRBJ1-1, with 9 positions matching TRBD1. The CDR3 sequence is 14 residues long. J lost 1 base, V lost 6 bases, and 3 bases had no gene match. Germline loops: CDR1 LNHDA, CDR2 SQIVND (reference sequence). CDR3 nucleotide sequence: TGTGCCAGTAGAGGGGACAGGGCGAACACTGAAGCTTTCTTT. Its translation: CASRGDRANTEAFF.

This chain connects TRBV27 to TRBJ2-7; D possibly corresponds to TRBD1 (6 bases). V lost 5 bases and J 3 bases, leaving 14 bases between the germline ends. CDR1 is MNHEY and CDR2 is SMNVEV in the germline V gene (reference sequence). The CDR3 covers 14 residues. Here the CDR3 DNA reads TGTGCCAGCAGTGTCTCGGGACAAAGCTACGAGCAGTACTTC. Translation: CASSVSGQSYEQYF.

This sequence joins TRBV28 and TRBJ1-2; 8 bases are shared with TRBD1. Germline CDR1 and CDR2: MDHEN and SYDVKM. The CDR3 covers 14 residues. V lost 6 bases and J lost 8; bases outside the gene matches: 11. The CDR3 DNA is TGTGCCAGCAGGACAGGGGACGAGTCGCGAGGCTACACCTTC. Translated, it gives CASRTGDESRGYTF.

This chain links TRBV21-1 with TRBJ2-7; the table's D call of TRBD2 was not tested on the DNA. TRBV21-1 is a documented pseudogene. This CDR3 region has 14 residues. The CDR3 DNA reads TGTGCCAGCAGCACCACCGGGACTAGCGGGAGGCGGTACTTC. Its translation is CASSTTGTSGRRYF.

The gene calls are TRBV7-9 and TRBJ1-2, with D unclear. Trimming took 4 bases from V and 8 from J, leaving 11 bases between them. This CDR3 contains 12 residues. Germline V CDR1 and CDR2: SEHNR, FQNEAQ (reference sequence). In DNA form, the CDR3 reads TGTGCCAGCAGCTATGAGGCGGAGGGCTACACCTTC. Protein: CASSYEAEGYTF.

The chain uses TRBV5-6 and TRBJ2-7; D is uncertain. CDR3 length: 13 residues. Germline V gene lookup returns CDR1 SGHDT and CDR2 YYEEEE. With 5 bases removed from V and 0 bases from J, the gap between germline ends came to 9 bases. This CDR3 reads CASSRPGSYEQYF. CDR3 in DNA: TGTGCCAGCAGTCGGCCGGGCTCCTACGAGCAGTACTTC. The complete variable domain, with remaining parts taken from reference TRBV5-6 and TRBJ2-7, reads DAGVTQSPTHLIKTRGQQVTLRCSPKSGHDTVSWYQQALGQGPQFIFQYYEEEERQRGNFPDRFSGHQFPNYSSELNVNALLLGDSALYLCASSRPGSYEQYFGPGTRLTVT.

CDR3 in amino acids: CASIADTTYEQYF. The CDR3 DNA sequence: TGCGCCAGCATCGCAGATACAACCTACGAGCAGTACTTC. The rearrangement joins TRBV5-1 to TRBJ2-7; D ambiguous. The CDR3 runs 13 residues. The V gene's germline CDR1 is SGHRS and CDR2 YFSETQ. The ends were cut back, 6 bases at V and 2 bases at J, with 12 bases in the middle.

This clone appeared a single time. The V call is TRBV6-5, the J call TRBJ2-7; perhaps TRBD2 as D (6 bases). V was clipped by 2 bases and J by 7 bases, with 18 bases between them. The CDR3 loop spans 15 amino acids. Germline V gene data show CDR1 as MNHEY and CDR2 as SVGAGI. The CDR3 DNA reads TGTGCCAGCAGTTACCAGCCAGCCCGGAGGGGAGAGCAGTACTTC. Amino acid sequence: CASSYQPARRGEQYF.

This rearrangement joins TRBV18 to TRBJ2-7; 7 bases map to TRBD1. V dropped 3 bases and J dropped 2; count of bases not matched to a gene: 4. Germline V CDR1 and CDR2: KGHSH, LQKENI. The CDR3 loop spans 14 amino acids. Here the CDR3 DNA reads TGTGCCAGCTCACCGAGGGGGCCACCCTACGAGCAGTACTTC. Amino acid sequence: CASSPRGPPYEQYF. Looking up the rest from reference TRBV18 and TRBJ2-7 gives the full variable domain: NAGVMQNPRHLVRRRGQEARLRCSPMKGHSHVYWYRQLPEEGLKFMVYLQKENIIDESGMPKERFSAEFPKEGPSILRIQQVVRGDSAAYFCASSPRGPPYEQYFGPGTRLTVT.

The chain couples TRBV29-1 to TRBJ2-6; 9 nucleotides match TRBD1. CDR3 length: 20 residues. The junction had 16 bases not matched to a gene; V was cut back by 4 bases and J by 0 bases. Germline CDR1 is SQVTM and CDR2 is ANQGSEA. The CDR3 reads CSVAGSVRDRATSGANVLTF. The CDR3 nucleotides read TGCAGCGTTGCGGGGTCGGTTCGGGACAGGGCCACCTCTGGGGCCAACGTCCTGACTTTC. The variable domain in full, with the rest retrieved from reference TRBV29-1 and TRBJ2-6, is SAVISQKPSRDICQRGTSLTIQCQVDSQVTMMFWYRQQPGQSLTLIATANQGSEATYESGFVIDKFPISRPNLTFSTLTVSNMSPEDSSIYLCSVAGSVRDRATSGANVLTFGAGSRLTVL.

The gene calls are TRBV6-1 and TRBJ2-7; D perhaps matches TRBD2 (6 bases). The germline V and J ends were trimmed by 5 bases and 1 base, with 9 bases remaining between them. The CDR3 is 13 amino acids. Germline loops: CDR1 MNHNS, CDR2 SASEGT. Here the CDR3 DNA reads TGTGCCAGCAGTCGGGAGCTGTCCTACGAGCAGTACTTC. It is translated as CASSRELSYEQYF.

This clone was recorded once. The rearrangement joins TRBV6-1 to TRBJ2-6; possible D gene TRBD2, 5 bases. CDR1 and CDR2 (germline): MNHNS, SASEGT. V was pared by 2 bases and J by 0 bases, with 14 bases between. CDR3 length equals 18 residues. DNA of the CDR3: TGTGCCAGCAGTGAATTTCCCCAACGGGGCTCTGGGGCCAACGTCCTGACTTTC. Protein sequence: CASSEFPQRGSGANVLTF.

The chain has TRBV5-1 and TRBJ1-1, with 8 bases fitting TRBD1. The junction had 4 bases not matched to a gene; V was cut back by 0 bases and J by 6 bases. Germline V CDR1 and CDR2: SGHRS, YFSETQ. This CDR3 is 14 amino acids long. This CDR3 reads CASSLAGGVAEAFF. CDR3 nucleotides: TGCGCCAGCAGCTTGGCAGGGGGCGTAGCTGAAGCTTTCTTT.

This rearrangement joins TRBV6-5 to TRBJ2-1; 7 positions agree with TRBD2. The CDR3 loop spans 14 amino acids. Germline V gene data show CDR1 as MNHEY and CDR2 as SVGAGI. V shed 5 bases and J 6 bases; nucleotides not matched to a gene: 7. The CDR3 coding sequence is TGTGCCAGCAGTAAGCTAGCGGCTATCAATGAGCAGTTCTTC. As protein: CASSKLAAINEQFF.

In DNA, the CDR3 is TGTGCCATCAGTGCTACAGGGGGCACTGAAGCTTTCTTT. Translation gives CAISATGGTEAFF. The chain carries TRBV10-3 and TRBJ1-1; 8 bases fit TRBD1. This CDR3 region has 13 residues. Germline V CDR1 and CDR2: ENHRY, SYGVKD. V gave up 4 bases and J gave up 4 bases; unmatched junction bases: 2.

The chain is built from TRBV5-1 and TRBJ2-5, with D unresolved. The CDR3 totals 13 residues. The V gene lost 1 base and the J gene lost 0 bases, with 4 bases spanning the gap. From germline, CDR1 is SGHRS and CDR2 YFSETQ. CDR3 in DNA: TGCGCCAGCAGCTTGTCCGACCAAGAGACCCAGTACTTC. This gives the protein CASSLSDQETQYF.

The chain is built from TRBV7-2 and TRBJ2-7; no firm D call. V was cut by 3 bases and J by 0 bases, with 12 bases left in between. CDR1 is SGHTA, CDR2 FQGNSA, per germline. This CDR3 is 15 amino acids long. The CDR3 nucleotides are TGTGCCAGCAGCTTTTTCAGGTATTCCTCCTACGAGCAGTACTTC. Translating it yields CASSFFRYSSYEQYF. Full variable domain (outside the CDR3, taken from reference TRBV7-2 and TRBJ2-7): GAGVSQSPSNKVTEKGKDVELRCDPISGHTALYWYRQSLGQGLEFLIYFQGNSAPDKSGLPSDRFSAERTGGSVSTLTIQRTQQEDSAVYLCASSFFRYSSYEQYFGPGTRLTVT.

The V and J genes are TRBV30 and TRBJ1-2; weak D call: TRBD1 (5 bases). Germline values: CDR1 GTSNPN, CDR2 SVGIG (reference sequence). This CDR3 has 13 residues. The V end was cut by 4 bases, the J end by 4 bases, with 13 bases between. The CDR3 loop is CAWTGVLTYGYTF. CDR3 in DNA: TGTGCCTGGACGGGGGTCCTGACCTATGGCTACACCTTC.

The CDR3 loop is CASKLTGGASGANVLTF. The DNA for the CDR3 is TGTGCCAGCAAACTTACGGGGGGGGCGTCTGGGGCCAACGTCCTGACTTTC. The rearrangement uses TRBV2 and TRBJ2-6, with 8 bases that match TRBD2. CDR3 length: 17 residues. Germline CDR1 is SNHLY and CDR2 is FYNNEI. Trimming cost V 7 bases and J 1 base; bases outside gene matches: 9.

This clone was counted only a few times. V and J are TRBV11-3 and TRBJ2-1; 10 positions match TRBD2. This CDR3 has 17 amino acids. Trimming at V came to 1 base and at J to 5 bases, leaving 8 bases not matched to a gene. Germline values: CDR1 SGHNT, CDR2 YENEEA. CDR3: CASSLGAIAGGNNEQFF. The CDR3 DNA reads TGTGCCAGCAGCTTAGGCGCGATAGCGGGAGGCAACAATGAGCAGTTCTTC.